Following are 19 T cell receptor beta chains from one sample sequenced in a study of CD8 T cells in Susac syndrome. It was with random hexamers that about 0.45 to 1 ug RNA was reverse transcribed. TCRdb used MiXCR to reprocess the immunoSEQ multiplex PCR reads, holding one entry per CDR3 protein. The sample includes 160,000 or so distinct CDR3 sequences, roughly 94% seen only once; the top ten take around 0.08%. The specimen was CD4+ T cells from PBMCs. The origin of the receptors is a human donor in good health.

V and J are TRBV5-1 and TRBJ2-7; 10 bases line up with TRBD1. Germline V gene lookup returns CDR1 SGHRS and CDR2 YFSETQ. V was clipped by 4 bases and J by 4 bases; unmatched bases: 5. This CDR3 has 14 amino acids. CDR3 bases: TGCGCCAGCAGCAGGGACAGGGGTGAATACGAGCAGTACTTC. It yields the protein CASSRDRGEYEQYF.

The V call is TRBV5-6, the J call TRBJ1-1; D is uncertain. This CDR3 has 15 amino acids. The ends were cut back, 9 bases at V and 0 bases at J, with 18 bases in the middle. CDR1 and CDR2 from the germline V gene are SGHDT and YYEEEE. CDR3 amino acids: CATASGPALNTEAFF. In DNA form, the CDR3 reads TGTGCCACCGCCTCCGGGCCTGCCCTGAACACTGAAGCTTTCTTT. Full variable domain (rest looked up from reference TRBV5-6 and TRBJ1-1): DAGVTQSPTHLIKTRGQQVTLRCSPKSGHDTVSWYQQALGQGPQFIFQYYEEEERQRGNFPDRFSGHQFPNYSSELNVNALLLGDSALYLCATASGPALNTEAFFGQGTRLTVV.

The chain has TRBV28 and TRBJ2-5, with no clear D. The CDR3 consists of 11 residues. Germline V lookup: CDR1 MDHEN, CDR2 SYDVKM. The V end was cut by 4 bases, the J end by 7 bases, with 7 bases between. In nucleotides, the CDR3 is TGTGCCAGCAGTTCCCTAGGGACCCAGTACTTC. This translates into CASSSLGTQYF. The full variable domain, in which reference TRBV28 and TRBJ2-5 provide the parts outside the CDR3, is DVKVTQSSRYLVKRTGEKVFLECVQDMDHENMFWYRQDPGLGLRLIYFSYDVKMKEKGDIPEGYSVSREKKERFSLILESASTNQTSMYLCASSSLGTQYFGPGTRLLVL.

CDR3 nucleotides: TGTGCCAGCAGCGGGGGGGATACGCAGTATTTT. Translating it yields CASSGGDTQYF. The chain joins TRBV11-2 to TRBJ2-3, with a tentative D call TRBD2 (6 bases). V dropped 5 bases and J dropped 6 bases, with 6 bases sitting between them. Germline values: CDR1 SGHAT, CDR2 FQNNGV. The CDR3 spans 11 residues.

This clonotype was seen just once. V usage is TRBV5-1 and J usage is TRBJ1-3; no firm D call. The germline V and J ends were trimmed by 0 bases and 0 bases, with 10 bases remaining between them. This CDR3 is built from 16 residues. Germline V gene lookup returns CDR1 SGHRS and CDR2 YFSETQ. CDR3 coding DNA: TGCGCCAGCAGCTTGGGAGATACACTCTCTGGAAACACCATATATTTT. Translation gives CASSLGDTLSGNTIYF.

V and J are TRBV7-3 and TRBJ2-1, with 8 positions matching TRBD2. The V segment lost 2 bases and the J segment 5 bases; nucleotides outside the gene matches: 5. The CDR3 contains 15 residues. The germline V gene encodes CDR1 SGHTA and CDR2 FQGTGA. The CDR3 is CASSLHMGLDNEQFF. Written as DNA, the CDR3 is TGTGCCAGCAGCTTACACATGGGACTAGACAATGAGCAGTTCTTC.

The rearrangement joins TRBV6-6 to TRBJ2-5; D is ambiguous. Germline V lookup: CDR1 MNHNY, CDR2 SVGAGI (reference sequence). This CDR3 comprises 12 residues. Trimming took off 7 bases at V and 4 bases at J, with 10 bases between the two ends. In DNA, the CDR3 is TGTGCCAGCACCCCTGGAGTAGAGACCCAGTACTTC. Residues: CASTPGVETQYF.

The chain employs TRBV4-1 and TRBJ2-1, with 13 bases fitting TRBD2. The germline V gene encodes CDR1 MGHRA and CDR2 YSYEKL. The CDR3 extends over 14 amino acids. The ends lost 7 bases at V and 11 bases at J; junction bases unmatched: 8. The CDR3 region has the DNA TGCGCCAGCAAGACCGGGACTAGCGGGAACAAGCAGTTCTTC. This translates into CASKTGTSGNKQFF.

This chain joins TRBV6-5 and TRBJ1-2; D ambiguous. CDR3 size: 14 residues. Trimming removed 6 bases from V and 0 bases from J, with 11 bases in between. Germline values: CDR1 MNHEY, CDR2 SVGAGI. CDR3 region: CASSLHTTNYGYTF. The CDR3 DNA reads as TGTGCCAGCAGCCTCCACACAACTAACTATGGCTACACCTTC.

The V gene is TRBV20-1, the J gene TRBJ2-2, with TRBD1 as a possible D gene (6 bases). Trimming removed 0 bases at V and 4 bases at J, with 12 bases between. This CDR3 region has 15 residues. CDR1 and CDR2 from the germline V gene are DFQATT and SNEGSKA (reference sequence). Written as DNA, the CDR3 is TGCAGTGCTAGAGATAATACAGGGTCCACCGGGGAGCTGTTTTTT. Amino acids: CSARDNTGSTGELFF.

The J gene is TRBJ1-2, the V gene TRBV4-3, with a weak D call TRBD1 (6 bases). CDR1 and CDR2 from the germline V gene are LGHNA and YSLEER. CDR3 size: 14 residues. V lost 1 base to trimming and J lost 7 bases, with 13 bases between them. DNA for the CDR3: TGCGCCAGCAGCCAAGGGCAGGGGAGGTTTGGCTACACCTTC. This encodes CASSQGQGRFGYTF.

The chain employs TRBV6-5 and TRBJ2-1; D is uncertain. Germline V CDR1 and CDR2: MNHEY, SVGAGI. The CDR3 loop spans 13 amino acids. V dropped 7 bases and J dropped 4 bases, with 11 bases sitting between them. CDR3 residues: CASTKGRYNEQFF. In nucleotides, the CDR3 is TGTGCCAGCACCAAAGGCAGATACAATGAGCAGTTCTTC.

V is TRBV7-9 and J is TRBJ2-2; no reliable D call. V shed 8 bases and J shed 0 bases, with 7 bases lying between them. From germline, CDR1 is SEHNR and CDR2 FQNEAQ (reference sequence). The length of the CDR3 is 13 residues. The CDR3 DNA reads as TGTGCCAGCGTATCGGCGAACACCGGGGAGCTGTTTTTT. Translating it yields CASVSANTGELFF.

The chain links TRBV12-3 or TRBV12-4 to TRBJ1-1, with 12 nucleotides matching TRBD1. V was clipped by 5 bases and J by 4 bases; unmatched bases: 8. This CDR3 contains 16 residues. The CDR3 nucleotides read TGTGCCAGCAGTCTCCCGGGACAGGGGGCTAGCACTGAAGCTTTCTTT. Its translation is CASSLPGQGASTEAFF.

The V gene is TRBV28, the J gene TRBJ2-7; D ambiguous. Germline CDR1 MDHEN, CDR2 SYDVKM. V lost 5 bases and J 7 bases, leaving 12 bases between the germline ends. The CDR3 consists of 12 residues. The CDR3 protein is CASSLSMGEQYF. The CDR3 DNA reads TGTGCCAGCAGTCTTAGTATGGGAGAGCAGTACTTC.

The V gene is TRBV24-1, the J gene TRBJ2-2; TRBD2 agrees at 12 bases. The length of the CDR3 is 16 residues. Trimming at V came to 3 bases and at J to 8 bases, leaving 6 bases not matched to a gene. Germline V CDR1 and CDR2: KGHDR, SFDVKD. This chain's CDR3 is CATSDLAGGPEGELFF. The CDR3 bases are TGTGCCACCAGTGATCTAGCGGGAGGGCCGGAGGGGGAGCTGTTTTTT.

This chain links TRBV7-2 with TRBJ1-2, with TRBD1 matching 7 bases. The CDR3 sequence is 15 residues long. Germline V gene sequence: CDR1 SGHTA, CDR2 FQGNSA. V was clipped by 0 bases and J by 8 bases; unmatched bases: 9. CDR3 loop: CASSLAGTAQRGYTF. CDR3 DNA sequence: TGTGCCAGCAGCTTAGCGGGGACAGCTCAGAGGGGCTACACCTTC.

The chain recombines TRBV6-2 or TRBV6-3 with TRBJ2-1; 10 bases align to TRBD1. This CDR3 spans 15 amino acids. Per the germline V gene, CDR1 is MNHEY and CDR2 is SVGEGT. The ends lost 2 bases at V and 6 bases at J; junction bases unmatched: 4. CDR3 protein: CASSYGTGDVNEQFF. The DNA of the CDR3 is TGTGCCAGCAGTTACGGGACAGGGGACGTCAATGAGCAGTTCTTC.

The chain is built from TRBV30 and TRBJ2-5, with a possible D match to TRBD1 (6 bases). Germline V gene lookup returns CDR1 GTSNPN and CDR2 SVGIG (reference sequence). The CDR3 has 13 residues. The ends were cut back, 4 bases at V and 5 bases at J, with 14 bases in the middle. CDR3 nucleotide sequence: TGTGCCTGGACCGGACAGTTCCGGGAGACCCAGTACTTC. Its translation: CAWTGQFRETQYF.